This T cell receptor (beta chain) was obtained from a study of OX40 agonist ivuxolimab in advanced cancers. Sampling times: baseline, cycle 4 day 1, cycle 7 day 1. The table came from immunoSEQ multiplex PCR; TCRdb's copy has only in-frame clones and leaves some out. Among 65,000 to 85,000 clones, about 85% were seen once, and the ten largest hold over 2%. Study results and limitations: Some patients without response likewise showed low normalized clonal expansion.

Looked up from germline, CDR1 is SGHNT and CDR2 is YYREEE (reference sequence). Between the trimmed V and J ends, which lost 2 bases and 3 bases, there was a span of 2 bases. This CDR3 spans 12 amino acids. Comments on this clone: Antigen unknown.

This clonotype originated in an adult with an advanced solid tumor such as melanoma, head and neck, liver or kidney cancer. V is TRBV5-4 and J is TRBJ2-2; D unclear. Sequencing used CD4+ or CD8+ T cells sorted from blood, obtained in a trial of the OX40 agonist ivuxolimab. CDR3 nucleotides: TGTGCCAGCAGCTTAGACACCGGGGAGCTGTTTTTT. Translating gives CASSLDTGELFF. Combining the CDR3 with reference TRBV5-4 and TRBJ2-2 gives the whole variable domain ETGVTQSPTHLIKTRGQQVTLRCSSQSGHNTVSWYQQALGQGPQFIFQYYREEENGRGNFPPRFSGLQFPNYSSELNVNALELDDSALYLCASSLDTGELFFGEGSRLTVL.